This entry describes one T cell receptor (beta chain). Its antigen remains unknown. The time point was: late sampling 161 to 241 days after vaccination in a few convalescent patients. Treatment given: 10-day PBMC culture with coronavirus spike peptide pools or control peptides (ViraFEST assay). Scientists ran DNA taken from cultured CD4+ T cells through the Oncomine TCR Beta short-read assay for sequencing. TCRdb processed the PCR reads anew with MiXCR; each CDR3 protein has one entry. The table includes 20,000 to 25,000 distinct CDR3 sequences, around 42% detected once. The J segment lost 7 bases and the V segment lost 6 bases, leaving 12 bases of the junction unmatched. The germline gives CDR1 MNHNS, CDR2 SASEGT. The CDR3 length is 15 residues. The sample belongs to a study of vaccination and CD4 T cells after COVID-19.

The chain uses TRBV6-1 and TRBJ2-5; 9 nucleotides align to TRBD1. Material: CD4+ T cells from blood, cultured in vitro, obtained about 7 months after SARS-CoV-2 vaccination. This TCR derives from a human donor who had recovered from COVID-19. CDR3 coding DNA: TGTGCCAGCAGACCGGGACAGGGAGCCTCTGGGACCCAGTACTTC. Protein product: CASRPGQGASGTQYF.